The 24 T cell receptor beta chains reported below all come from one sample, sequenced in a study of blood T cell repertoires in COVID-19. Measured with immunoSEQ multiplex PCR; TCRdb has only the in-frame clones, and not every one. The sample consists of more than 150,000 clones, around 79% of them appearing once. Sequencing was carried out using peripheral blood. Every receptor here comes from a man aged 55-75 years with active or convalescent COVID-19.

This clone appeared once. The chain joins TRBV5-1 to TRBJ2-7; 9 bases line up with TRBD1. The CDR3 length is 14 residues. The germline CDR1 and CDR2 sequences are SGHRS and YFSETQ. V dropped 2 bases and J dropped 6; count of bases not matched to a gene: 6. The CDR3 loop is CASSLGRQGGEQYF. For the CDR3, the DNA is TGCGCCAGCAGCTTAGGGCGACAGGGGGGCGAGCAGTACTTC.

This clone occurred a few times. The chain has TRBV11-1 and TRBJ2-2; 9 bases match TRBD1. CDR3 length: 14 amino acids. With V trimmed by 3 bases and J by 4 bases, 0 bases remained unmatched. The germline gives CDR1 SGHAT, CDR2 FQDESV (reference sequence). The CDR3 DNA reads as TGTGCCAGCAGCTTGGGACAGGGCACCGGGGAGCTGTTTTTT. It is translated as CASSLGQGTGELFF.

The chain carries TRBV29-1 and TRBJ2-5, with TRBD2 matching over 8 bases. CDR1 and CDR2 from the germline V gene are SQVTM and ANQGSEA. The CDR3 has 14 amino acids. Losses at the gene ends were 4 bases for V and 3 bases for J; bases not matched to a gene: 7. In nucleotides, the CDR3 is TGCAGCGTTGGGACCTCCGGGAGGGAAGAGACCCAGTACTTC. Its protein product is CSVGTSGREETQYF.

This clone occurred once. The V gene is TRBV6-5, the J gene TRBJ1-3; D is perhaps TRBD1 (5 bases). The V gene's germline CDR1 is MNHEY and CDR2 SVGAGI. CDR3 length: 14 amino acids. V lost 5 bases to trimming and J lost 4 bases, with 12 bases between them. CDR3: CASSQLGVGNTIYF. CDR3 coding DNA: TGTGCCAGCAGTCAATTAGGGGTCGGAAACACCATATATTTT.

The chain uses TRBV7-8 and TRBJ2-1, with a possible D match to TRBD2 (6 bases). The germline CDR1 and CDR2 sequences are SGHVS and FQNEAQ. The V end was cut by 6 bases, the J end by 6 bases, with 15 bases between. This CDR3 contains 14 residues. The CDR3 DNA reads as TGTGCCAGCAGTCGCGGGATTACCACCAATGAGCAGTTCTTC. Residues: CASSRGITTNEQFF.

CDR3 coding DNA: TGCAGTGCTAGCATCCCAGATACGCAGTATTTT. This sequence encodes CSASIPDTQYF. The genes are TRBV20-1 and TRBJ2-3; no reliable D call. CDR1 and CDR2 from the germline V gene are DFQATT and SNEGSKA (reference sequence). The CDR3 contains 11 residues. V gave up 3 bases and J gave up 4 bases, with 5 bases separating them.

The CDR3 spells CASSFSGTKREAFF. The CDR3 nucleotides read TGTGCCAGCAGTTTTTCCGGGACAAAGAGAGAAGCTTTCTTT. V usage is TRBV27 and J usage is TRBJ1-1; D possibly corresponds to TRBD1 (6 bases). CDR1 is MNHEY, CDR2 SMNVEV, per germline (reference sequence). This CDR3 is built from 14 residues. The V and J ends lost 3 bases and 8 bases respectively, with 16 bases between them.

The chain couples TRBV2 to TRBJ1-5; 8 nucleotides line up with TRBD1. Germline lookup yields CDR1 SNHLY and CDR2 FYNNEI. J lost 3 bases, V lost 9 bases, and 10 bases had no gene match. The CDR3 runs to 15 residues. The CDR3 region is CASSLQGGFNQPQHF. The CDR3 DNA follows: TGTGCCAGTAGCTTACAGGGGGGCTTCAATCAGCCCCAGCATTTT.

V usage is TRBV7-9 and J usage is TRBJ2-7; 7 bases fit TRBD1. Germline V gives CDR1 SEHNR, CDR2 FQNEAQ (reference sequence). The CDR3 runs 16 residues. J was trimmed by 4 bases and V by 1 base; bases with no gene match: 10. CDR3 in DNA: TGTGCCAGCAGCTTAGAGGGGTTAGGGGACAGTTACGAGCAGTACTTC. Protein product: CASSLEGLGDSYEQYF.

Here the CDR3 DNA reads TGTGCCAGCAGCGTAGGGGCCGCGAACCAAGAGACCCAGTACTTC. This codes for CASSVGAANQETQYF. The J gene is TRBJ2-5, the V gene TRBV9; D gene ambiguous. The CDR3 totals 15 residues. CDR1 is SGDLS and CDR2 is YYNGEE in the germline V gene. The germline V and J ends were trimmed by 0 bases and 0 bases, with 9 bases remaining between them.

The chain employs TRBV19 and TRBJ2-3; 8 bases are a match to TRBD2. CDR3 length: 15 amino acids. Germline V gene sequence: CDR1 LNHDA, CDR2 SQIVND (reference sequence). V lost 3 bases and J lost 6; bases outside the gene matches: 8. The CDR3 protein is CASSMASGPPDTQYF. The DNA for the CDR3 is TGTGCCAGTAGTATGGCTAGCGGGCCCCCCGATACGCAGTATTTT. Filled out from reference TRBV19 and TRBJ2-3, the complete variable domain reads DGGITQSPKYLFRKEGQNVTLSCEQNLNHDAMYWYRQDPGQGLRLIYYSQIVNDFQKGDIAEGYSVSREKKESFPLTVTSAQKNPTAFYLCASSMASGPPDTQYFGPGTRLTVL.

This chain uses TRBV7-2 with TRBJ2-3; 7 bases are a match to TRBD1. There are 15 residues in the CDR3. With 2 bases clipped from V and 5 bases from J, the junction kept 7 bases outside the gene matches. Germline V gives CDR1 SGHTA, CDR2 FQGNSA. The DNA for the CDR3 is TGTGCCAGCAGCTTACGGGGCAGGGGGTTAGATACGCAGTATTTT. Translation gives CASSLRGRGLDTQYF.

The rearrangement uses TRBV29-1 and TRBJ2-1; no clear D. The CDR3 runs 14 residues. V lost 0 bases and J 6 bases, leaving 12 bases between the germline ends. Germline loops: CDR1 SQVTM, CDR2 ANQGSEA. The CDR3, as DNA: TGCAGCGTTGAAGATCGGCCACAGCTCAATGAGCAGTTCTTC. Its protein is CSVEDRPQLNEQFF.

V gene TRBV11-2 combines with J gene TRBJ2-6; possibly TRBD2 for D (6 bases). Looked up from germline, CDR1 is SGHAT and CDR2 is FQNNGV. The V end lost 5 bases, the J end lost 0 bases, and 20 bases lay between the germline ends. This CDR3 spans 19 amino acids. CDR3: CASSPRMGGELSGANVLTF. The DNA of the CDR3 is TGTGCCAGCAGCCCCCGGATGGGGGGAGAACTCTCTGGGGCCAACGTCCTGACTTTC. The full variable domain, its missing parts supplied by reference TRBV11-2 and TRBJ2-6, is EAGVAQSPRYKIIEKRQSVAFWCNPISGHATLYWYQQILGQGPKLLIQFQNNGVVDDSQLPKDRFSAERLKGVDSTLKIQPAKLEDSAVYLCASSPRMGGELSGANVLTFGAGSRLTVL.

The chain uses TRBV27 and TRBJ1-4; the D gene is possibly TRBD1 (6 bases). The CDR3 runs to 14 residues. Germline values: CDR1 MNHEY, CDR2 SMNVEV (reference sequence). Trimming shortened V by 8 bases and J by 2 bases, and 12 bases separated the two germline ends. DNA of the CDR3: TGTGCCAGCCGGGGGGGGGCGACTAATGAAAAACTGTTTTTT. Translated: CASRGGATNEKLFF.

The chain is built from TRBV4-2 and TRBJ2-3; no firm D call. The CDR3 is 13 amino acids. Germline-derived CDR1 and CDR2 are LGHNA and YNFKEQ. The germline V and J ends were trimmed by 0 bases and 6 bases, with 7 bases remaining between them. The CDR3 region is CASSQENGDTQYF. The CDR3 nucleotides are TGTGCCAGCAGCCAAGAGAACGGGGATACGCAGTATTTT.

The rearrangement joins TRBV4-1 to TRBJ1-1; possibly TRBD1 for D (6 bases). Germline assignment: CDR1 MGHRA and CDR2 YSYEKL. The CDR3 has 16 amino acids. The germline V and J ends were trimmed by 1 base and 1 base, with 13 bases remaining between them. The CDR3 sequence is CASSQAQGLENTEAFF. The DNA of the CDR3 is TGCGCCAGCAGCCAAGCCCAGGGGTTGGAGAACACTGAAGCTTTCTTT.

The DNA for the CDR3 is TGTGCCAGCAGCTTAGAAACTTTCAGGGGCACTGAAGCTTTCTTT. It codes for CASSLETFRGTEAFF. The genes are TRBV7-8 and TRBJ1-1, with D tentatively TRBD1 (6 bases). Per the germline V gene, CDR1 is SGHVS and CDR2 is FQNEAQ. The V end was cut by 1 base, the J end by 4 bases, with 13 bases between. The CDR3 consists of 15 residues.

This rearrangement joins TRBV4-3 to TRBJ1-5; D perhaps matches TRBD1 (6 bases). Germline values: CDR1 LGHNA, CDR2 YSLEER. The length of the CDR3 is 15 residues. V lost 1 base and J lost 4, with 11 bases in between. CDR3 sequence (DNA): TGCGCCAGCAGCCAAGCTGGGACACCGAATCAGCCCCAGCATTTT. The encoded protein is CASSQAGTPNQPQHF.

The chain links TRBV7-3 to TRBJ2-7; 7 nucleotides line up with TRBD2. Trimming at V came to 4 bases and at J to 6 bases, leaving 9 bases not matched to a gene. The CDR3 is 14 amino acids. Per germline, CDR1 SGHTA and CDR2 FQGTGA. CDR3 sequence: CASSSMGGSVEQYF. The CDR3 nucleotides read TGTGCCAGCAGCTCCATGGGGGGGTCGGTCGAGCAGTACTTC.

The sample holds one count of this clone. The CDR3 region has the DNA TGCGCCAGCAGCCAATCCGTGCCCCGGGACAGGGAGTCCTATAATTCACCCCTCCACTTT. As protein: CASSQSVPRDRESYNSPLHF. The chain is built from TRBV4-3 and TRBJ1-6; TRBD1 aligns across 9 bases. The J segment lost 1 base and the V segment lost 2 bases, leaving 12 bases of the junction unmatched. This CDR3 contains 20 residues. Per germline, CDR1 LGHNA and CDR2 YSLEER.

The sample holds one count of this clone. This sequence joins TRBV11-2 and TRBJ2-1; 7 bases align to TRBD2. Trimming took 6 bases from V and 6 from J; bases not matched to a gene: 8. Germline-derived CDR1 and CDR2 are SGHAT and FQNNGV. This CDR3 has 14 residues. The CDR3 reads CASRNPGLINEQFF. The CDR3 DNA reads as TGTGCCAGCAGGAACCCGGGACTAATCAATGAGCAGTTCTTC.

The genes are TRBV9 and TRBJ2-1, with 10 positions matching TRBD2. Trimming cost V 4 bases and J 5 bases; bases outside gene matches: 6. The CDR3 spans 15 residues. Germline V gene sequence: CDR1 SGDLS, CDR2 YYNGEE. The CDR3 nucleotides read TGTGCCAGCAGCTCTTCGGGACTAGCGCACAATGAGCAGTTCTTC. This sequence encodes CASSSSGLAHNEQFF.

This chain uses TRBV29-1 with TRBJ2-1; TRBD2 agrees at 12 bases. The junction had 12 bases not matched to a gene; V was cut back by 7 bases and J by 8 bases. Per the germline V gene, CDR1 is SQVTM and CDR2 is ANQGSEA. The CDR3 contains 15 residues. CDR3 sequence reads: CSALPRTSGIDEQFF. Here the CDR3 DNA reads TGCAGCGCCCTTCCGCGGACTAGCGGGATAGATGAGCAGTTCTTC.